The clone carrying this T cell receptor (beta chain) was observed a handful of times. This CDR3 spans 14 amino acids. Per germline, CDR1 MNHEY and CDR2 SVGAGI. V dropped 5 bases and J dropped 7; count of bases not matched to a gene: 8. This sample was taken from a study of glioma-infiltrating T cells after dendritic cell vaccination. Primers: 60 V beta forward and 13 J beta reverse. Sequencing was performed with immunoSEQ multiplex PCR; in TCRdb, only in-frame clones are kept and a portion is missing. The sample has around 72,000 clones, 80% to 85% seen once; the top ten hold 7.9%. The sample was blood, taken before dendritic cell vaccination. This rearrangement joins TRBV6-5 to TRBJ2-1; 7 bases match TRBD1. The TCR originated in a human donor with glioblastoma. The CDR3 DNA is TGTGCCAGCAGTGAAGGGGGCGATACGAATGAGCAGTTCTTC. Encoded protein: CASSEGGDTNEQFF.